The 2 T cell receptor beta chains listed next were all sequenced from one sample in a study of T cell repertoires in cytomegalovirus infection. Each CDR3 protein is one row after TCRdb ran MiXCR on the reads. Here the sample spans a few hundred thousand distinct CDR3 sequences, roughly a sixth being singletons. Specimen: PBMCs. These receptors all come from a human donor in good health (CMV status not recorded). Some clones in this sample may be carry-over from other donors' samples.

There are many counts of this clonotype. This chain links TRBV7-9 with TRBJ2-7; D might be TRBD1 (6 bases). The germline V gene has CDR1 SEHNR and CDR2 FQNEAQ (reference sequence). The CDR3 runs 16 residues. V was trimmed by 5 bases and J by 2 bases, leaving 19 bases between them. The CDR3 DNA sequence: TGTGCCAGCAGCGGACCGGGACAAGGGGTGGCCTACGAGCAGTACTTC. Encoded protein: CASSGPGQGVAYEQYF.

This clonotype was counted ten times or more. V gene TRBV28 combines with J gene TRBJ1-2, with 7 bases lining up with TRBD1. Germline V gives CDR1 MDHEN, CDR2 SYDVKM. The CDR3 consists of 18 residues. The ends lost 6 bases at V and 0 bases at J; junction bases unmatched: 16. CDR3 residues: CASRDPPGTELANYGYTF. The CDR3 DNA reads as TGTGCCAGCAGGGACCCCCCCGGGACAGAACTAGCTAACTATGGCTACACCTTC.